The 25 T cell receptor beta chains in this list originate from one sample, sequenced in a study of T-cell memory formation after mild COVID-19. Each CDR3 protein is one row after TCRdb ran MiXCR on the 5' RACE reads. Among 300,000 to 350,000 distinct CDR3 sequences, over 11% were seen once, and the ten largest hold roughly a fifth. The sequencing input was PBMCs or a T cell subset sorted from them (not recorded which). The receptors stem from a man aged 18 to 30 who had mild COVID-19 (a few samples of this study predate the infection). Cell type and time point are not known.

The chain carries TRBV5-1 and TRBJ2-1; D remains ambiguous. Trimming took 4 bases from V and 0 from J, leaving 11 bases between them. Germline V gene lookup returns CDR1 SGHRS and CDR2 YFSETQ. The CDR3 runs to 15 residues. CDR3 nucleotide sequence: TGCGCCAGCAGCACGGGCCGTAGCTCCTACAATGAGCAGTTCTTC. This translates into CASSTGRSSYNEQFF.

This clonotype was counted between two and nine times. The V call is TRBV30, the J call TRBJ2-3; TRBD2 agrees at 10 bases. V dropped 5 bases and J dropped 9; count of bases not matched to a gene: 17. From germline, CDR1 is GTSNPN and CDR2 SVGIG (reference sequence). CDR3 length: 16 amino acids. In DNA, the CDR3 is TGTGCCTGGGTAGGGAGCGGGGGGGCCAATTCTAGGACGCAGTATTTT. Translating it yields CAWVGSGGANSRTQYF.

The chain is built from TRBV6-5 and TRBJ1-5, with TRBD1 identical over 10 bases. The CDR3 has 16 residues. CDR1 MNHEY and CDR2 SVGAGI come from the germline V gene. V lost 0 bases, J lost 4 bases, and 3 bases stayed unmatched. This chain's CDR3 is CASSYSGTGVNQPQHF. CDR3 coding DNA: TGTGCCAGCAGTTACTCGGGGACAGGGGTAAATCAGCCCCAGCATTTT.

This clonotype was picked up a small number of times. The genes are TRBV5-1 and TRBJ1-1; D is unresolved. This CDR3 is built from 11 residues. Trimming stripped 4 bases from V and 7 bases from J, with 8 bases between. CDR1 is SGHRS, CDR2 YFSETQ, per germline. The DNA of the CDR3 is TGCGCCAGCAGCAAGGACTTTGAAGCTTTCTTT. It specifies CASSKDFEAFF. Full variable domain (missing parts from reference TRBV5-1 and TRBJ1-1): KAGVTQTPRYLIKTRGQQVTLSCSPISGHRSVSWYQQTPGQGLQFLFEYFSETQRNKGNFPGRFSGRQFSNSRSEMNVSTLELGDSALYLCASSKDFEAFFGQGTRLTVV.

This clonotype was picked up many times. The rearrangement uses TRBV12-3 or TRBV12-4 and TRBJ1-2; D is ambiguous. This CDR3 is 13 amino acids long. Trimming stripped 5 bases from V and 8 bases from J, with 15 bases between. Written as DNA, the CDR3 is TGTGCCAGCAGTACGGACGGTGCGGGAGGCTACACCTTC. Its protein product is CASSTDGAGGYTF.

The chain uses TRBV11-2 and TRBJ2-1; the match to TRBD2 covers 11 bases. Germline V gene lookup returns CDR1 SGHAT and CDR2 FQNNGV. This CDR3 spans 14 amino acids. V lost 5 bases, J lost 10 bases, and 7 bases stayed unmatched. The CDR3 sequence: CASSPKLAGAEQFF. CDR3 bases: TGTGCCAGCAGCCCAAAACTAGCGGGGGCCGAGCAGTTCTTC.

The chain uses TRBV12-3 or TRBV12-4 and TRBJ2-1; the match to TRBD2 covers 12 bases. The CDR3 is 15 amino acids. The V and J ends lost 7 bases and 4 bases, in that order; junction bases with no gene match: 5. CDR3 sequence (DNA): TGTGCCAGCAATACACTAGCGGGGGGATACAATGAGCAGTTCTTC. This gives the protein CASNTLAGGYNEQFF.

Of note for this clonotype: An end of the junction differs from the germline gene, which may be a read error. The J gene is TRBJ2-6, the V gene TRBV7-2, with TRBD2 matching 10 bases. Germline CDR1 reads SGHTA; CDR2 reads FQGNSA. The CDR3 totals 16 residues. The CDR3 bases are TGTGCCAGCAGCTGGAGCGGGGGGGCTGGGGACAACGTCCTGACTTTC. Protein sequence: CASSWSGGAGDNVLTF.

The chain couples TRBV15 to TRBJ1-4, with TRBD1 identical over 9 bases. Germline lookup yields CDR1 LNHNV and CDR2 YYDKDF (reference sequence). The CDR3 spans 15 residues. V was pared by 3 bases and J by 7 bases, with 6 bases of the junction left unmatched. The chain's CDR3 is CATSRDRGGGEKLFF. DNA of the CDR3: TGTGCCACCAGCAGGGACAGGGGCGGTGGTGAAAAACTGTTTTTT.

V usage is TRBV7-2 and J usage is TRBJ1-2; D perhaps matches TRBD1 (5 bases). Germline CDR1 is SGHTA and CDR2 is FQGNSA. The length of the CDR3 is 14 residues. The V gene lost 5 bases and the J gene lost 3 bases, with 13 bases spanning the gap. CDR3 in amino acids: CASSPTDSYYGYTF. The CDR3 DNA reads TGTGCCAGCAGCCCAACCGACAGTTACTATGGCTACACCTTC.

In DNA form, the CDR3 reads TGTGCCAGCAGCTCCAGACTAGCGGGGGGGCAGTGGGAGACCCAGTACTTC. It specifies CASSSRLAGGQWETQYF. The chain carries TRBV7-9 and TRBJ2-5; 14 bases fit TRBD2. The CDR3 contains 17 residues. Germline trimming cut 4 bases from V and 5 bases from J; bases unmatched to any gene: 9. In germline, CDR1 is SEHNR, CDR2 FQNEAQ (reference sequence). The variable domain in full, completed from reference TRBV7-9 and TRBJ2-5, reads DTGVSQNPRHKITKRGQNVTFRCDPISEHNRLYWYRQTLGQGPEFLTYFQNEAQLEKSRLLSDRFSAERPKGSFSTLEIQRTEQGDSAMYLCASSSRLAGGQWETQYFGPGTRLLVL.

This clonotype was picked up a small number of times. The chain is built from TRBV4-1 and TRBJ1-1; D gene unclear. The CDR3 covers 14 residues. CDR1 is MGHRA and CDR2 is YSYEKL in the germline V gene. V dropped 4 bases and J dropped 4 bases, with 13 bases sitting between them. For the CDR3, the DNA is TGCGCCAGCAGCCTACCAAACCAGGCCACTGAAGCTTTCTTT. Protein: CASSLPNQATEAFF.

The chain carries TRBV4-1 and TRBJ1-5; 7 nucleotides align to TRBD1. The V segment lost 3 bases and the J segment 6 bases; nucleotides outside the gene matches: 8. The CDR3 spans 15 residues. Germline V gene data show CDR1 as MGHRA and CDR2 as YSYEKL. The CDR3 bases are TGCGCCAGCAGCCAGGCCCCCGCAGGGGGTCAGCCCCAGCATTTT. This encodes CASSQAPAGGQPQHF.

In its sample, this clonotype was seen a few times. The rearrangement uses TRBV6-6 and TRBJ2-3, with 7 bases aligning to TRBD2. CDR1 and CDR2 (germline): MNHNY, SVGAGI (reference sequence). This CDR3 is 16 amino acids long. V lost 7 bases to trimming and J lost 1 base; unmatched junction nucleotides: 11. The CDR3: CASKERTSRGTDTQYF. The CDR3 bases are TGTGCCAGCAAGGAGCGGACTAGTCGGGGCACAGATACGCAGTATTTT.

This clonotype turned up a few times. This rearrangement joins TRBV5-5 to TRBJ2-3, with D unresolved. This CDR3 contains 14 residues. Trimming removed 4 bases from V and 3 bases from J, with 12 bases in between. Germline V gives CDR1 SGHKS, CDR2 YYEKEE (reference sequence). The CDR3 region has the DNA TGTGCCAGCAGCCGCGTTTCAAGGACAGATACGCAGTATTTT. Amino acid sequence: CASSRVSRTDTQYF.

This clonotype has just a few counts. The rearrangement uses TRBV18 and TRBJ1-1, with D tentatively TRBD1 (6 bases). V was trimmed by 1 base and J by 1 base, leaving 13 bases between them. Looked up from germline, CDR1 is KGHSH and CDR2 is LQKENI. The CDR3 has 16 residues. The chain's CDR3 is CASSPLLQGGNTEAFF. In DNA form, the CDR3 reads TGTGCCAGCTCACCACTCCTTCAAGGGGGGAACACTGAAGCTTTCTTT.

This clonotype has a handful of counts. The CDR3 region is CASSPGGTGSSYEQYV. CDR3 nucleotide sequence: TGTGCCAGCAGCCCTGGGGGGACAGGAAGCTCCTACGAGCAGTACGTC. J is TRBJ2-7 and V is TRBV5-6; 8 positions agree with TRBD1. Per the germline V gene, CDR1 is SGHDT and CDR2 is YYEEEE. The V gene end was trimmed by 4 bases and the J gene end by 0 bases; junction bases not matched to a gene: 9. This CDR3 has 16 residues.

The chain couples TRBV4-3 to TRBJ2-5, with TRBD1 identical over 7 bases. The CDR3 loop spans 16 amino acids. The junction had 14 bases not matched to a gene; V was cut back by 5 bases and J by 5 bases. CDR1 and CDR2 (germline): LGHNA, YSLEER. This CDR3 reads CASSNDWTGSGETQYF. The DNA of the CDR3 is TGCGCCAGCAGCAACGACTGGACAGGCTCAGGGGAGACCCAGTACTTC.

The chain employs TRBV7-9 and TRBJ2-3; 12 bases are shared with TRBD2. V was pared by 4 bases and J by 4 bases, with 6 bases of the junction left unmatched. This CDR3 has 16 amino acids. Germline V gives CDR1 SEHNR, CDR2 FQNEAQ (reference sequence). CDR3 amino acids: CASSYPSGGAPDTQYF. The CDR3 bases are TGTGCCAGCAGCTATCCTAGCGGGGGGGCCCCAGATACGCAGTATTTT.

Only a few counts were recorded for this clonotype. The chain is built from TRBV28 and TRBJ2-1, with 10 bases aligning to TRBD1. Germline assignment: CDR1 MDHEN and CDR2 SYDVKM. With 7 bases clipped from V and 4 bases from J, the junction kept 10 bases outside the gene matches. There are 16 residues in the CDR3. This chain's CDR3 is CASTPRLGQGYNEQFF. CDR3 coding DNA: TGTGCCAGCACCCCCAGGTTGGGACAGGGGTACAATGAGCAGTTCTTC.

This clonotype has only a few counts. V gene TRBV5-1 combines with J gene TRBJ2-7; 10 positions agree with TRBD1. CDR1 is SGHRS, CDR2 YFSETQ, per germline. The CDR3 sequence is 14 residues long. The J segment lost 3 bases and the V segment lost 0 bases, leaving 0 bases of the junction unmatched. The CDR3 DNA reads TGCGCCAGCAGCTTGGGGACAGGGGGCTACGAGCAGTACGTC. This codes for CASSLGTGGYEQYV.

This clonotype was seen a few times. The rearrangement joins TRBV20-1 to TRBJ1-2; D is unclear. CDR1 and CDR2 from the germline V gene are DFQATT and SNEGSKA (reference sequence). This CDR3 has 11 amino acids. In DNA form, the CDR3 reads TGCTCAGGAGGAGCTAACTATGGCTACACCTTC. This encodes CSGGANYGYTF.

This chain joins TRBV20-1 and TRBJ2-3, with no clear D. The V gene's germline CDR1 is DFQATT and CDR2 SNEGSKA (reference sequence). Trimming took 3 bases from V and 4 from J, leaving 11 bases between them. CDR3 length: 13 amino acids. DNA of the CDR3: TGCAGTGCTAGTTCCAGGCGTGCAGATACGCAGTATTTT. Residues: CSASSRRADTQYF.

A few counts support this clonotype. The chain recombines TRBV7-2 with TRBJ1-2; 10 bases match TRBD1. CDR1 and CDR2 (germline): SGHTA, FQGNSA. With 5 bases clipped from V and 5 bases from J, the junction kept 5 bases outside the gene matches. The CDR3 is 14 amino acids. CDR3 DNA: TGTGCCAGCAGCCGCTGGACAGGGGGATATGGCTACACCTTC. Translating gives CASSRWTGGYGYTF. The whole variable domain, remainder taken from reference TRBV7-2 and TRBJ1-2, is GAGVSQSPSNKVTEKGKDVELRCDPISGHTALYWYRQSLGQGLEFLIYFQGNSAPDKSGLPSDRFSAERTGGSVSTLTIQRTQQEDSAVYLCASSRWTGGYGYTFGSGTRLTVV.

This sequence joins TRBV7-2 and TRBJ2-3; 10 bases agree with TRBD2. The length of the CDR3 is 15 residues. Germline V CDR1 and CDR2: SGHTA, FQGNSA. Trimming took 4 bases from V and 5 from J; bases not matched to a gene: 6. This CDR3 is CASSSWASGGDTQYF. The CDR3 DNA reads as TGTGCCAGCAGCTCCTGGGCTAGCGGGGGAGATACGCAGTATTTT. Supplemented by reference TRBV7-2 and TRBJ2-3, the full variable domain reads GAGVSQSPSNKVTEKGKDVELRCDPISGHTALYWYRQSLGQGLEFLIYFQGNSAPDKSGLPSDRFSAERTGGSVSTLTIQRTQQEDSAVYLCASSSWASGGDTQYFGPGTRLTVL.